This T cell receptor (beta chain) was retrieved from a study of blood T cells in healthy people across ages. Combining a sample-barcoded 5' primer with a J-beta primer mix, a second PCR ran for about 7 to 11 cycles. Researchers report that a template-switch adaptor with 12 random nucleotides tagged each cDNA molecule. Paired-end reads containing CDR3 totaled no fewer than 2.5 million for each sample. TCRdb fed the 5' RACE reads into MiXCR, producing one record per CDR3 protein. The sample lists more than 550,000 distinct CDR3 sequences, 22% occurring once. This clonotype came up a few times. Antigen: not known. Study results and caveats: Estimated diversity across one million T cells was deemed an underestimate. Naive CD4+ cells and diversity were both higher in long-lived donors than in aged donors.

V was cut by 5 bases and J by 9 bases, with 20 bases left in between. Looked up from germline, CDR1 is SGHVS and CDR2 is FQNEAQ. The CDR3 consists of 14 residues. The rearrangement joins TRBV7-8 to TRBJ2-7, with D hard to call. The sequencing sample was made of blood. The clonotype comes from a man in his sixties or seventies in good health. The CDR3 here is CASSPSRGHQWQYF. CDR3 bases: TGTGCCAGCAGCCCTTCCAGAGGCCATCAGTGGCAGTACTTC.